The rows below give T cell receptor beta chains drawn from one sample of a study of neurological immune-mediated disorders. TCRdb redid the calling of the 5' RACE reads with MiXCR, one entry per CDR3 protein. The top ten hold roughly 2% of the sample, which has roughly 43,000 distinct CDR3 sequences, roughly 2% seen once. Sequencing input: PBMCs. The receptors here all came from a middle-aged woman with multiple sclerosis. CDR3s include the opening cysteine and the closing phenylalanine or tryptophan. Each record gives: D gene, V gene, J gene, clone size, CDR3 DNA, CDR3 protein. The D gene is left open where the match is weak. Clone size is not always given. Where it is, it says once, few, many or a class for expanded clones.

NA	TRBV20-1	TRBJ2-1	medium-sized	TGCAGTGCCCCACCCCCGGCCAGGGGACTAAATGAGCAGTTCTTC	CSAPPPARGLNEQFF
TRBD2	TRBV6-6	TRBJ2-2	many	TGTGCCAGTATTAGGGGGGGACTAGCGAACACCGGGGAGCTGTTTTTT	CASIRGGLANTGELFF
TRBD2	TRBV12-3/TRBV12-4	TRBJ2-7	many	TGTGCCAGCAGTTTACTAGCGGGGGCCTACGAGCAGTACTTC	CASSLLAGAYEQYF
NA	TRBV5-1	TRBJ2-2	many	TGCGCCAGCAGCTTATCGGGCGGGGAGCTGTTTTTT	CASSLSGGELFF
TRBD2	TRBV5-1	TRBJ2-1	many	TGCGCCAGCAGCCAGAGCCCTAGCGGGGGGGCCAATGAGCAGTTCTTC	CASSQSPSGGANEQFF
TRBD1	TRBV20-1	TRBJ1-2	NA	TGCAGTGCCCGGACAGGGGCGCATGGCTACACCTTC	CSARTGAHGYTF
NA	TRBV4-1	TRBJ1-4	many	TGCGCCAGCAGCCAAGGAGTGTTCGAAAAACTGTTTTTT	CASSQGVFEKLFF
TRBD1	TRBV6-5	TRBJ2-3	many	TGTGCCAGCAGTTACGACAGGGGGTACAACACAGATACGCAGTATTTT	CASSYDRGYNTDTQYF
TRBD1	TRBV20-1	TRBJ2-7	many	TGCAGTGCTAGAGATATGACAGGGGTATCCTACGAGCAGTACTTC	CSARDMTGVSYEQYF
NA	TRBV6-9	TRBJ2-3	many	TGTGCCAGCAGGGGGGACACAGATACGCAGTATTTT	CASRGDTDTQYF
TRBD1	TRBV6-5	TRBJ1-6	many	TGTGCCAGCAGTCCCGGGGACAGCTTGCGACCCCTCCACTTT	CASSPGDSLRPLHF
NA	TRBV5-1	TRBJ2-7	many	TGCGCCAGCAGCCCCGAGGGGGGCAGATTCTACGAGCAGTACTTC	CASSPEGGRFYEQYF
NA	TRBV27	TRBJ1-1	few	TGTGCCAGCAGGGACGGGGGAGGCACTGAAGCTTTCTTT	CASRDGGGTEAFF
NA	TRBV6-2/TRBV6-3	TRBJ2-3	many	TGTGCCAGCAGCCATCCCTCGGGGAGCGGCATTAGCACAGATACGCAGTATTTT	CASSHPSGSGISTDTQYF
NA	TRBV5-1	TRBJ2-3	many	TGCGCCAGCAGCTTGGCAGCTCCCAGGGATACGCAGTATTTT	CASSLAAPRDTQYF
NA	TRBV7-9	TRBJ1-2	many	TGTGCCAGCAGCTTCGGGAGGACAGCGGGGGACTATGGCTACACCTTC	CASSFGRTAGDYGYTF
TRBD2	TRBV3-1	TRBJ2-3	many	TGTGCCAGCAGCCAAGGGCGGCGGGGAGGGGATACGCAGTATTTT	CASSQGRRGGDTQYF
NA	TRBV5-1	TRBJ2-3	many	TGCGCCAGCAGCACGCAAACTAGCACAGATACGCAGTATTTT	CASSTQTSTDTQYF
NA	TRBV5-1	TRBJ1-6	many	TGCGCCAGCAGCTTGGTACCGGGATTGGCTAATTCACCCCTCCACTTT	CASSLVPGLANSPLHF
NA	TRBV20-1	TRBJ1-1	many	TGCAGTGCTAGACCCCCGGGCCGCGACACTGAAGCTTTCTTT	CSARPPGRDTEAFF
TRBD1	TRBV20-1	TRBJ2-3	many	TGCAGTGCTAGGGGACAGTTCTCCTTCACAGATACGCAGTATTTT	CSARGQFSFTDTQYF
NA	TRBV12-3/TRBV12-4	TRBJ1-5	many	TGTGCCAGCAATTTAGGGGATTATAGCAATCAGCCCCAGCATTTT	CASNLGDYSNQPQHF
TRBD2	TRBV6-5	TRBJ2-1	many	TGTGCCAGCAGCGGGGGGTTCTTTTACAATGAGCAGTTCTTC	CASSGGFFYNEQFF
NA	TRBV10-3	TRBJ2-2	many	TGTGCCACCGGACAGAACACCGGGGAGCTGTTTTTT	CATGQNTGELFF
NA	TRBV14	TRBJ2-3	many	TGTGCCAGCAGCCAATCGGCGGGGGCCACAAGCACAGATACGCAGTATTTT	CASSQSAGATSTDTQYF
NA	TRBV15	TRBJ2-1	many	TGTGCCACCAGCAGGGGAGACGGTAGGAATGAGCAGTTCTTC	CATSRGDGRNEQFF
NA	TRBV5-1	TRBJ2-3	many	TGCGCCAGCAGCTTGGGAACGGACACAGATACGCAGTATTTT	CASSLGTDTDTQYF
NA	TRBV19	TRBJ1-3	many	TGTGCCAGTAAGGGCTCTGGAAACACCATATATTTT	CASKGSGNTIYF
NA	TRBV20-1	TRBJ1-3	many	TGCAGTGCTCCATTTCTAACCAGGGCTGGAAACACCATATATTTT	CSAPFLTRAGNTIYF
NA	TRBV15	TRBJ2-1	many	TGTGCCACCAGCAGAGAGACCTACAATGAGCAGTTCTTC	CATSRETYNEQFF
TRBD2	TRBV5-1	TRBJ2-1	many	TGCGCCAGCAGCATAGTAGCGGGGGGGTACAATGAGCAGTTCTTC	CASSIVAGGYNEQFF
TRBD1	TRBV5-1	TRBJ1-2	many	TGCGCCAGCAGCTGGGGACAGGGATTTGGCTACACCTTC	CASSWGQGFGYTF
NA	TRBV2	TRBJ1-1	many	TGTGCCAGCCAAAGGACAGAGAAGAACACTGAAGCTTTCTTT	CASQRTEKNTEAFF
NA	TRBV4-1	TRBJ2-3	NA	TGCGCCAGCAGCCCAAGCCGGGGGCTTAGCACAGATACGCAGTATTTT	CASSPSRGLSTDTQYF
NA	TRBV7-2	TRBJ2-1	many	TGTGCCAGCAGCTTAGGAGCCTACAATGAGCAGTTCTTC	CASSLGAYNEQFF
NA	TRBV20-1	TRBJ1-1	many	TGCAGTGCTGAGTGGCCAGGGATGAACACTGAAGCTTTCTTT	CSAEWPGMNTEAFF
NA	TRBV6-6	TRBJ2-7	many	TGTGCCATAACAGGAGGTAGGGGGAGAAGTGAGCAGTACTTC	CAITGGRGRSEQYF
TRBD1	TRBV10-2	TRBJ2-2	many	TGCGCCAGCAGGGCGACAGGGGAAGTCGGGGAGCTGTTTTTT	CASRATGEVGELFF
NA	TRBV5-1	TRBJ1-6	many	TGCGCCAGCAGCTTGGCTGGGAATTCACCCCTCCACTTT	CASSLAGNSPLHF
NA	TRBV11-2	TRBJ1-5	many	TGTGCCAGCAGCCTCAGTCCGACCAGCAATCAGCCCCAGCATTTT	CASSLSPTSNQPQHF
TRBD1	TRBV6-4	TRBJ2-1	many	TGTGCCAGCAGTGACCCAGGGGGTCGTAATGAGCAGTTCTTC	CASSDPGGRNEQFF
TRBD1	TRBV29-1	TRBJ1-1	many	TGCAGCGTTGCCGGACAGGGGGTAGAAGCTTTCTTT	CSVAGQGVEAFF
NA	TRBV6-2/TRBV6-3	TRBJ2-7	many	TGTGCCAGCAGTTACGTAGGCGACCCCTACGAGCAGTACTTC	CASSYVGDPYEQYF
TRBD2	TRBV20-1	TRBJ2-7	many	TGCAGTGCTAGAGATGGGTTAGCGGGCGAGCAGTACTTC	CSARDGLAGEQYF
NA	TRBV20-1	TRBJ2-1	many	TGCAGTGCTAGTGGACAGTACAATGAGCAGTTCTTC	CSASGQYNEQFF
NA	TRBV5-1	TRBJ2-7	many	TGCGCCAGCAGTCCCGTCGCTGCCGAGCAGTACTTC	CASSPVAAEQYF
TRBD1	TRBV5-1	TRBJ1-1	many	TGCGCCAGCAGGCCGACAGGGGCCGACGCTGAAGCTTTCTTT	CASRPTGADAEAFF
NA	TRBV11-2	TRBJ2-1	many	TGTGCCAGCACCCTTCTGGGGTTAGGGGGATACAATGAGCAGTTCTTC	CASTLLGLGGYNEQFF
NA	TRBV20-1	TRBJ1-2	many	TGCAGTGCCCTTGGGGAAGGGGCGGACTATGGCTACACCTTC	CSALGEGADYGYTF
NA	TRBV20-1	TRBJ2-3	many	TGCAGTGCGCCCCGTGGAGATACGCAGTATTTT	CSAPRGDTQYF
TRBD2	TRBV20-1	TRBJ2-2	many	TGCAGTGCGCGGGGGGGGACGAACACCGGGGAGCTGTTTTTT	CSARGGTNTGELFF